The rows below give T cell receptor beta chains drawn from one sample of a study of T-cell memory formation after mild COVID-19. TCRdb used MiXCR to reprocess the 5' RACE reads, holding one entry per CDR3 protein. The profile shows hundreds of thousands of distinct CDR3 sequences, about 16% of them singletons. Sequenced input: PBMCs or a T cell subset sorted from them (not recorded which). The receptors derive from a man younger than 35 who had mild COVID-19 (a few samples of this study predate the infection). Cell type and time point are not known. CDR3s include the opening cysteine and the closing phenylalanine or tryptophan. D genes are given only for firm matches. Expanded clones get a size class; other rows say once, few or many, or leave the size out.

- | - | TRBJ2-2 | TRBV19 | CASSGLVSVNTGELFF | TGTGCCAGTAGTGGTCTAGTGAGTGTGAACACCGGGGAGCTGTTTTTT
- | TRBD1 | TRBJ2-6 | TRBV5-1 | CASATGTGLSGANVLTF | TGCGCCAGCGCGACCGGGACAGGCCTTTCTGGGGCCAACGTCCTGACTTTC
few | TRBD1 | TRBJ1-2 | TRBV20-1 | CSARQAGGASGYTF | TGCAGTGCTAGGCAGGCAGGGGGCGCTTCTGGCTACACCTTC
- | - | TRBJ1-5 | TRBV4-1 | CASSQDGHGVFGGPQHF | TGCGCCAGCAGCCAAGATGGGCACGGTGTATTCGGTGGGCCCCAGCATTTT
few | TRBD1 | TRBJ2-7 | TRBV29-1 | CSVVDRGLSDEQYF | TGCAGCGTTGTGGACAGGGGGCTATCTGACGAGCAGTACTTC
few | - | TRBJ2-5 | TRBV10-3 | CAISYGVGGTQYF | TGTGCCATCAGTTACGGGGTCGGCGGGACCCAGTACTTC
many | - | TRBJ2-5 | TRBV21-1 | CASSKALSGQGSETQYF | TGTGCCAGCAGCAAAGCGCTGTCGGGACAGGGGTCGGAGACCCAGTACTTC
once | TRBD2 | TRBJ2-7 | TRBV18 | CASSPPAGVEQYF | TGTGCCAGCTCACCACCGGCGGGGGTCGAGCAGTACTTC
- | TRBD1 | TRBJ1-5 | TRBV12-3/TRBV12-4 | CASSRTGYQPQHF | TGTGCCAGCAGCCGGACAGGCTATCAGCCCCAGCATTTT
few | - | TRBJ1-1 | TRBV19 | CASSINRNTEAFF | TGTGCCAGTAGTATTAATCGTAACACTGAAGCTTTCTTT
few | - | TRBJ2-4 | TRBV6-2/TRBV6-3 | CASSYSGLAKNIQYF | TGTGCCAGCAGTTATTCGGGGCTAGCCAAAAACATTCAGTACTTC
- | - | TRBJ1-4 | TRBV12-3/TRBV12-4 | CASSWGQAREKLFF | TGTGCCAGCAGTTGGGGGCAGGCACGCGAAAAACTGTTTTTT
- | TRBD1 | TRBJ1-2 | TRBV20-1 | CSAGQGSVGYGYTF | TGCAGTGCCGGACAGGGCTCAGTAGGCTATGGCTACACCTTC
- | - | TRBJ1-2 | TRBV5-5 | CASSLLGDYGYTF | TGTGCCAGCAGCTTGTTGGGTGACTATGGCTACACCTTC
few | - | TRBJ1-5 | TRBV20-1 | CSATPGGNAQYQPQHF | TGCAGTGCTACCCCCGGGGGAAATGCTCAATATCAGCCCCAGCATTTT
- | - | TRBJ1-6 | TRBV6-5 | CASRRTSSPLHF | TGTGCCAGCAGACGGACGTCGTCACCCCTCCACTTT
- | - | TRBJ2-7 | TRBV29-1 | CSVGTVYEQYF | TGCAGCGTTGGGACAGTTTACGAGCAGTACTTC
once | - | TRBJ1-6 | TRBV4-1 | CASSQVGGPHVSPLHF | TGCGCCAGCAGCCAAGTCGGCGGCCCCCACGTTTCACCCCTCCACTTT
few | - | TRBJ2-7 | TRBV5-4 | CASSLRRGPVRQYF | TGTGCCAGCAGCTTGCGACGGGGCCCTGTAAGGCAGTACTTC
few | - | TRBJ2-5 | TRBV7-2 | CASSLVPGDQETQYF | TGTGCCAGCAGCTTAGTCCCGGGGGACCAAGAGACCCAGTACTTC
many | - | TRBJ2-5 | TRBV12-3/TRBV12-4 | CASSLAAAQETQYF | TGTGCCAGCAGTTTAGCGGCAGCTCAAGAGACCCAGTACTTC
- | TRBD2 | TRBJ2-3 | TRBV7-2 | CASSTRLAGMTDTQYF | TGTGCCAGCAGCACCCGTCTAGCGGGGATGACAGATACGCAGTATTTT
- | - | TRBJ1-4 | TRBV9 | CASSVGSPNEKLFF | TGTGCCAGCAGCGTAGGATCGCCGAATGAAAAACTGTTTTTT
- | TRBD2 | TRBJ2-5 | TRBV7-2 | CASSLVGGGATETQYF | TGTGCCAGCAGCTTAGTCGGCGGGGGGGCCACGGAGACCCAGTACTTC
- | - | TRBJ1-4 | TRBV7-9 | CASSLFAGPANEKLFF | TGTGCCAGCAGCTTATTCGCGGGGCCCGCTAATGAAAAACTGTTTTTT